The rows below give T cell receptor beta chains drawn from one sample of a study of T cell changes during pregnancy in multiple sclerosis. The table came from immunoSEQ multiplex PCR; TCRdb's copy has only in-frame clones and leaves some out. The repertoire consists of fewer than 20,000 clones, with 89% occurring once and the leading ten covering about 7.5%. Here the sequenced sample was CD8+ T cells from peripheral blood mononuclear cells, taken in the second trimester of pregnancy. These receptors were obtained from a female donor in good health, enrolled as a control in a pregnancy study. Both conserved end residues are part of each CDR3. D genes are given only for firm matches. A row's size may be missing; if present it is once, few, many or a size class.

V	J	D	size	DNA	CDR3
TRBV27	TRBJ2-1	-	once	TGTGCCAGCAGTTTGTTCCAGTCCTACAATGAGCAGTTCTTC	CASSLFQSYNEQFF
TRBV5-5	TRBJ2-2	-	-	TGTGCCAGCAGCTGGGTGGGGGGGAACACCGGGGAGCTGTTTTTT	CASSWVGGNTGELFF
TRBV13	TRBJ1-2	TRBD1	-	TGTGCCAGCAGCGGTACAGGGGGCGACTTTATTGACTATGGCTACACCTTC	CASSGTGGDFIDYGYTF
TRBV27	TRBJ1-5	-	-	TGTGCCAGCAGTTTATCTGAGAATCAGCCCCAGCATTTT	CASSLSENQPQHF
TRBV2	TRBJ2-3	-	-	TGTGCCAGCAGTGACGCGTCTAGCACAGATACGCAGTATTTT	CASSDASSTDTQYF
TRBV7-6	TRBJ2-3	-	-	TGTGCCAGCAGCTATGACAGTTCCCTCACAGATACGCAGTATTTT	CASSYDSSLTDTQYF
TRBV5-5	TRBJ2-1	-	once	TGTGCCAGCAGCTACAGGCTAGCCTACAATGAGCAGTTCTTC	CASSYRLAYNEQFF
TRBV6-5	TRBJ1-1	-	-	TGTGCCAGCAGATCCGGGACAAGGAACACTGAAGCTTTCTTT	CASRSGTRNTEAFF
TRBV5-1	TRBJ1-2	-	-	TGCGCCAGCAGCTTGGGCGGCAGGGTGGCCTATGGCTACACCTTC	CASSLGGRVAYGYTF
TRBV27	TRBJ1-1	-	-	TGTGCCAGCAGTTTAAGGGGCTCCGAAGCTTTCTTT	CASSLRGSEAFF
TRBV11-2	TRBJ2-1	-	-	TGTGCCAGCAGCTTAGACGGGACTGAGCTAAATGAGCAGTTCTTC	CASSLDGTELNEQFF
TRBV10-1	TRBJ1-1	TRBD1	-	TGCGCCAGCATTGGGGGGGCTACGGGACAGGACGTAAGGGACACTGAAGCTTTCTTT	CASIGGATGQDVRDTEAFF
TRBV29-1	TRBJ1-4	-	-	TGCAGCGTTGACACAGCTGTTGGGGAAAAACTGTTTTTT	CSVDTAVGEKLFF
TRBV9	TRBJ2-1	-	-	TGTGCCAGCAGCCCTAGCGTTTCCTCCTACAATGAGCAGTTCTTC	CASSPSVSSYNEQFF
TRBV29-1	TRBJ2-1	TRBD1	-	TGCAGCGTTGAAGGTTCGTCAGGGGGTTGGAATGAGCAGTTCTTC	CSVEGSSGGWNEQFF
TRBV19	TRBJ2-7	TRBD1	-	TGTGCCAGTAGTCCGTCAGGGGGCTACGAGCAGTACTTC	CASSPSGGYEQYF
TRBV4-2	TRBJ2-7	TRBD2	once	TGTGCCAGCAGCCAAGAAACCGAGCGGGAGTTCTACGAGCAGTACTTC	CASSQETEREFYEQYF
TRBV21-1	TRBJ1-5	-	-	TGTGCCAGCAGCAACTTCAAGCTTAGAATGGATCAGCCCCAGCATTTT	CASSNFKLRMDQPQHF
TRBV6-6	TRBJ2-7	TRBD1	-	TGTGCCAGCAGTTACCTCGGACAGGGAGAGGGGGAGCAGTACTTC	CASSYLGQGEGEQYF
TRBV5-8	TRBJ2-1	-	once	TGTGCCAGCAGCTCCGGTCGTTCCTACAATGAGCAGTTCTTC	CASSSGRSYNEQFF
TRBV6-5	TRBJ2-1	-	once	TGTGCCAGCAGTTCCGTTTTGGAGAATGAGCAGTTCTTC	CASSSVLENEQFF
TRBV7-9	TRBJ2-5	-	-	TGTGCCAGCAGCTTAGCTCACTTCGGGGAAGGAGGGGAGACCCAGTACTTC	CASSLAHFGEGGETQYF
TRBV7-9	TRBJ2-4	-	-	TGTGCCAGCAGCTATAGTGAGGCAGCCAAAAACATTCAGTACTTC	CASSYSEAAKNIQYF
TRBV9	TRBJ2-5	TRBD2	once	TGTGCCAGCAACTTAGCGGGGGGGCTTTTGGAGACCCAGTACTTC	CASNLAGGLLETQYF
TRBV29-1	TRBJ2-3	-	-	TGCAGCGTTGAAGGCTACACAGATACGCAGTATTTT	CSVEGYTDTQYF
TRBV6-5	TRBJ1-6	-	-	TGTGCCAGCAGTTTACCCGGACAGCATTCACCCCTCCACTTT	CASSLPGQHSPLHF
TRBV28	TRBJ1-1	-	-	TGTGCCAGCAGTTTGGGCCATTATATGGACACTGAAGCTTTCTTT	CASSLGHYMDTEAFF
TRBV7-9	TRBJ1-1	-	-	TGTGCCAGCAGCTTAGGGCAGGGATACACTGAAGCTTTCTTT	CASSLGQGYTEAFF
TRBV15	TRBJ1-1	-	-	TGTGCCACCAGCAGAGGGGCGAACACTGAAGCTTTCTTT	CATSRGANTEAFF
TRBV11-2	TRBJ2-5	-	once	TGTGCCAGCAGCTTAATAGGGGCAGAGACCCAGTACTTC	CASSLIGAETQYF
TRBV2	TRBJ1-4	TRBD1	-	TGTGCCAGCAGGGAGACCGGGACAGGGATTGAAAAACTGTTTTTT	CASRETGTGIEKLFF
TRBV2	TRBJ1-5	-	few	TGTGCCAGCAGTGTACGGGGGGCTATTAGCAATCAGCCCCAGCATTTT	CASSVRGAISNQPQHF
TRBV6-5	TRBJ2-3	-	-	TGTGCCAGCAGGCGGACTGTGGTTGGCACAGATACGCAGTATTTT	CASRRTVVGTDTQYF
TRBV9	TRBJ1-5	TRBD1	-	TGTGCCAGCAGCGCTGTGGGGGGGGGACAGGGGTCTTGGAACAATCAGCCCCAGCATTTT	CASSAVGGGQGSWNNQPQHF
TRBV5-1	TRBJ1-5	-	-	TGCGCCAGCAGCTTGTCGGGCAATCAGCCCCAGCATTTT	CASSLSGNQPQHF
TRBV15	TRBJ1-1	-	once	TGTGCCACCAGCAGAGATTACTGGTGGAACACTGAAGCTTTCTTT	CATSRDYWWNTEAFF
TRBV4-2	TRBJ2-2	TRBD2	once	TGTGCCAGCAGCCAAAAGGGGCTAGCGGGAGCCACGAACACCGGGGAGCTGTTTTTT	CASSQKGLAGATNTGELFF
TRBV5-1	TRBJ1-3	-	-	TGCGCCAGCAGCCCTACAGGGAGCCCTGGAAACACCATATATTTT	CASSPTGSPGNTIYF
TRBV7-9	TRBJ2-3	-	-	TGTGCCAGCAGCTATGGAGGGCGAGATACGCAGTATTTT	CASSYGGRDTQYF
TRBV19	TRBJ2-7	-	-	TGTGCCAGTAGTATCGGAGGCGAGCAGTACTTC	CASSIGGEQYF
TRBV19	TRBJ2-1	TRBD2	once	TGTGCCAGTAGTATTATAGCGGGCTTCTACAATGAGCAGTTCTTC	CASSIIAGFYNEQFF
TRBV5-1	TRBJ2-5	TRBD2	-	TGCGCCAGTGGTTCTAGCGGGGGAGAGACCCAGTACTTC	CASGSSGGETQYF
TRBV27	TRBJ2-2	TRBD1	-	TGTGCCAGCAGTTTATCGTCCCTTTCCGGGACAGGTTACACCGGGGAGCTGTTTTTT	CASSLSSLSGTGYTGELFF
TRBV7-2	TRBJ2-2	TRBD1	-	TGTGCCAGCAGCCCGACAGGGGGTGCGAACACCGGGGAGCTGTTTTTT	CASSPTGGANTGELFF